This T cell receptor (beta chain) was found in a study of T-cell memory formation after mild COVID-19. This CDR3 contains 16 residues. V lost 0 bases and J 7 bases, leaving 16 bases between the germline ends. Germline CDR1 reads MNHNY; CDR2 reads SVGAGI (reference sequence). MiXCR, applied by TCRdb to the 5' RACE reads, yields one record per CDR3 protein. The profile shows just over 350,000 distinct CDR3 sequences, about 15% of them singletons. This TCR derives from a man aged 18 to 29 who had mild COVID-19 (a few samples of this study predate the infection). Cell type and time point are not known. The chain links TRBV6-6 to TRBJ2-1; D is undetermined. Sequencing input: PBMCs or a T cell subset sorted from them (not recorded which). CDR3 DNA: TGTGCCAGCAGTTACTCGTTCGGTTCAGCCAGTAATGAGCAGTTCTTC. Translated: CASSYSFGSASNEQFF.